Each of the 8 T cell receptor beta chains below was sequenced from the same sample in a study of a mutant IDH1 vaccine in newly diagnosed glioma. Here immunoSEQ multiplex PCR was the method, and the copy in TCRdb shows in-frame clones only, minus some. The repertoire holds tens of thousands of clones, with less than 85% as singletons. No cognate antigen is known for these TCRs. As for time point: week 47, end of study. Each vaccine dose was 300 ug of mutant IDH1 20-mer peptide, with topical imiquimod. The input for sequencing was PBMCs, taken from a glioma patient whose treatment included an IDH1 peptide vaccine. These receptors all come from a man aged 18-30 years with glioma. Some clones in this sample may be carry-over from other donors' samples.

The chain links TRBV29-1 to TRBJ1-2; D is unresolved. CDR1 and CDR2 (germline): SQVTM, ANQGSEA. Trimming shortened V by 4 bases and J by 3 bases, and 21 bases separated the two germline ends. The CDR3 is 16 amino acids. CDR3 amino acids: CSVGSGTTSHYYGYTF. The CDR3 nucleotides are TGCAGCGTTGGGTCTGGAACGACGAGTCACTACTATGGCTACACCTTC.

The V and J genes are TRBV27 and TRBJ1-1, with 9 nucleotides matching TRBD1. This CDR3 is built from 17 residues. Per germline, CDR1 MNHEY and CDR2 SMNVEV (reference sequence). V shed 2 bases and J 3 bases; nucleotides not matched to a gene: 10. CDR3: CASSLDRGALSYTEAFF. CDR3 DNA sequence: TGTGCCAGCAGTTTAGACAGGGGGGCCTTGTCCTACACTGAAGCTTTCTTT.

V and J are TRBV2 and TRBJ1-1, with no clear D. The CDR3 is made up of 12 amino acids. With 6 bases removed from V and 3 bases from J, the gap between germline ends came to 8 bases. Germline lookup yields CDR1 SNHLY and CDR2 FYNNEI. The CDR3 nucleotides are TGTGCCAGCAGCCCGTACTACACTGAAGCTTTCTTT. This encodes CASSPYYTEAFF.

The chain is built from TRBV5-1 and TRBJ2-7, with D maybe TRBD1 (6 bases). The germline V gene encodes CDR1 SGHRS and CDR2 YFSETQ. This CDR3 is built from 15 residues. Trimming removed 4 bases from V and 1 base from J, with 15 bases in between. The chain's CDR3 is CASSPFNDRSYEQYF. In DNA form, the CDR3 reads TGCGCCAGCAGCCCATTCAATGACAGGTCCTACGAGCAGTACTTC.

This clone was found a few times. The chain is built from TRBV4-2 and TRBJ2-7, with D hard to call. Trimming shortened V by 0 bases and J by 0 bases, and 6 bases separated the two germline ends. In germline, CDR1 is LGHNA, CDR2 YNFKEQ. The length of the CDR3 is 14 residues. The CDR3 is CASSQDPGSYEQYF. The CDR3 nucleotides are TGTGCCAGCAGCCAAGATCCGGGCTCCTACGAGCAGTACTTC.

The CDR3 bases are TGCGCCAGCAGCCAAGATTGGGGGGCGGCCACTGAAGCTTTCTTT. This gives the protein CASSQDWGAATEAFF. V usage is TRBV4-3 and J usage is TRBJ1-1; D is possibly TRBD1 (6 bases). The CDR3 length is 15 residues. The germline gives CDR1 LGHNA, CDR2 YSLEER. Trimming stripped 0 bases from V and 4 bases from J, with 12 bases between.

J is TRBJ1-5 and V is TRBV27; a possible D gene is TRBD1 (5 bases). Germline lookup yields CDR1 MNHEY and CDR2 SMNVEV (reference sequence). The CDR3 spans 20 residues. V was clipped by 8 bases and J by 5 bases, with 34 bases between them. In nucleotides, the CDR3 is TGTGCCAGCGCCCCCTTTATCGAGCTTTTACCGGGGGTATCAGATCAGCCCCAGCATTTT. Its protein product is CASAPFIELLPGVSDQPQHF.

The chain carries TRBV2 and TRBJ2-7; D perhaps matches TRBD2 (5 bases). The CDR3 has 13 residues. CDR1 and CDR2 from the germline V gene are SNHLY and FYNNEI. The V and J ends lost 3 bases and 7 bases respectively, with 13 bases between them. DNA of the CDR3: TGTGCCAGCAGTGACGTTGGGGAGTTAGAGCAGTACTTC. As protein: CASSDVGELEQYF.